This is a list of T cell receptor beta chains from one sample in a study of blood T cell repertoires in COVID-19. Some clones are missing from TCRdb's copy, which holds only in-frame ones; the method was immunoSEQ multiplex PCR. The sample holds roughly 46,000 clones, around nine tenths seen once. The specimen sequenced was peripheral blood. The source is a human donor with active COVID-19. The donor label of this sample is uncertain. CDR3s include the opening cysteine and the closing phenylalanine or tryptophan. The D gene is left open where the match is weak. Clone size appears in some rows only: once, few, many, or a class for an expanded clone.

v_call	d_call	clone_size	cdr3_length	j_call	cdr3_aa	cdr3_nt
TRBV5-1	TRBD2	.	15	TRBJ2-2	CASSLTSGNTGELFF	TGCGCCAGCAGCTTGACTAGCGGGAACACCGGGGAGCTGTTTTTT
TRBV25-1	.	once	15	TRBJ1-6	CASSHRQDYNSPLHF	TGTGCCAGCAGTCATCGACAGGACTATAATTCACCCCTCCACTTT
TRBV7-3	.	once	14	TRBJ2-1	CASSPNREYNEQFF	TGTGCCAGCAGCCCGAACAGGGAATACAATGAGCAGTTCTTC
TRBV7-9	.	.	11	TRBJ1-1	CASSPDSGAFF	TGTGCCAGCAGCCCAGACTCGGGAGCTTTCTTT
TRBV27	TRBD1	few	14	TRBJ1-6	CASRGGQGWSPLHF	TGTGCCAGCAGAGGGGGACAGGGTTGGTCACCCCTCCACTTT
TRBV10-3	TRBD1	few	13	TRBJ1-2	CAISDGTDYGYTF	TGTGCCATCAGTGACGGGACAGACTATGGCTACACCTTC
TRBV5-1	TRBD1	.	14	TRBJ2-7	CASSTGQATYEQYF	TGCGCCAGCAGCACGGGACAGGCGACCTACGAGCAGTACTTC
TRBV7-9	.	.	13	TRBJ1-1	CASSYQMNTEAFF	TGTGCCAGCAGCTACCAGATGAACACTGAAGCTTTCTTT
TRBV5-1	.	.	13	TRBJ2-7	CASSPLTMNEQYF	TGCGCCAGCAGCCCCCTAACCATGAACGAGCAGTACTTC
TRBV19	TRBD1	.	15	TRBJ2-7	CASKETGTGGYEQYF	TGTGCCAGTAAGGAGACCGGGACAGGGGGCTACGAGCAGTACTTC
TRBV3-1/TRBV3-2	TRBD2	.	16	TRBJ2-5	CASSLRGLAGGETQYF	TGTGCCAGCAGCCTAAGGGGACTAGCGGGAGGGGAGACCCAGTACTTC
TRBV29-1	TRBD1	once	14	TRBJ2-7	CSVRTGRSSYEQYF	TGCAGCGTCCGGACAGGTCGGAGTTCCTACGAGCAGTACTTC
TRBV5-1	.	.	14	TRBJ1-4	CASSFGGPNEKLFF	TGCGCCAGCAGCTTCGGGGGGCCTAATGAAAAACTGTTTTTT
TRBV6-6	TRBD1	.	15	TRBJ1-2	CASSRQGAVDYGYTF	TGTGCCAGCAGCCGACAGGGGGCAGTAGACTATGGCTACACCTTC
TRBV11-3	.	.	16	TRBJ1-1	CASSWPEAEVETEAFF	TGTGCCAGCAGCTGGCCGGAGGCCGAGGTGGAAACTGAAGCTTTCTTT
TRBV2	TRBD1	medium-sized	14	TRBJ1-6	CASSRTGGDSPLHF	TGTGCCAGCAGTCGGACAGGGGGCGATTCACCCCTCCACTTT
TRBV6-2/TRBV6-3	TRBD1	few	14	TRBJ1-2	CASSPTTGFRGYTF	TGTGCCAGCAGCCCGACGACAGGGTTCAGAGGCTACACCTTC
TRBV18	.	.	13	TRBJ1-2	CASSPVLDTSYTF	TGTGCCAGCTCACCCGTCCTCGACACCAGCTACACCTTC
TRBV2	TRBD2	.	18	TRBJ2-3	CASSLSSSGRAKTDTQYF	TGTGCCAGCAGTCTATCATCTAGCGGGAGGGCCAAGACAGATACGCAGTATTTT
TRBV4-1	.	.	15	TRBJ1-2	CASSQEGVGSYGYTF	TGCGCCAGCAGCCAAGAAGGGGTCGGGTCCTATGGCTACACCTTC
TRBV5-4	TRBD1	once	14	TRBJ2-7	CASSVDRGFYEQYF	TGTGCCAGCAGCGTGGACAGGGGGTTTTACGAGCAGTACTTC
TRBV7-7	TRBD1	.	15	TRBJ1-5	CASSSKDRGTQPQHF	TGTGCTAGCAGCTCGAAGGACAGGGGAACCCAGCCCCAGCATTTT
TRBV27	.	.	16	TRBJ1-5	CASSPLRGGGNQPQHF	TGTGCCAGCAGTCCCTTACGGGGCGGGGGCAATCAGCCCCAGCATTTT
TRBV18	.	.	11	TRBJ2-7	CASSGRDSQYF	TGTGCCAGCTCAGGGCGGGACTCGCAGTACTTC
TRBV15	.	.	12	TRBJ2-3	CATSRGPEEQYF	TGTGCCACCAGCAGAGGCCCTGAGGAACAGTATTTT
TRBV6-2/TRBV6-3	.	medium-sized	18	TRBJ1-5	CASSYLIGGSYSNQPQHF	TGTGCCAGCAGTTACCTGATTGGCGGCAGCTATAGCAATCAGCCCCAGCATTTT
TRBV9	.	.	13	TRBJ2-3	CASSVISADTQYF	TGTGCCAGCAGCGTTATATCAGCAGATACGCAGTATTTT
TRBV6-6	.	.	14	TRBJ1-2	CAASGGGTTHGYTF	TGTGCCGCAAGCGGGGGGGGCACTACCCATGGCTACACCTTC
TRBV11-3	.	.	14	TRBJ2-5	CASSYDSGSETQYF	TGTGCCAGCAGCTACGACTCAGGGTCGGAGACCCAGTACTTC
TRBV7-9	TRBD1	few	14	TRBJ1-6	CASGLTGANSPLHF	TGTGCCAGCGGACTTACAGGGGCTAATTCACCCCTCCACTTT
TRBV10-1	.	.	13	TRBJ2-5	CASSGQVGETQYF	TGCGCCAGCAGTGGACAGGTTGGAGAGACCCAGTACTTC
TRBV29-1	TRBD1	.	17	TRBJ2-1	CSVAPFNRGSAYNEQFF	TGCAGCGTTGCTCCCTTCAACAGGGGGAGTGCCTACAATGAGCAGTTCTTC
TRBV5-1	.	.	16	TRBJ1-1	CASSLDYDRANTEAFF	TGCGCCAGCAGCTTGGACTACGACAGAGCGAACACTGAAGCTTTCTTT
TRBV5-4	.	.	12	TRBJ1-1	CARGAAFLEAFF	TGTGCCAGGGGGGCAGCCTTCCTTGAAGCTTTCTTT
TRBV9	.	.	15	TRBJ1-1	CASSVFEEGNTEAFF	TGTGCCAGCAGCGTGTTTGAGGAGGGGAACACTGAAGCTTTCTTT
TRBV15	TRBD1	.	16	TRBJ1-2	CATSRDLGQTVGGYTF	TGTGCCACCAGCAGAGATTTGGGACAGACCGTGGGGGGCTACACCTTC
TRBV30	TRBD1	.	15	TRBJ1-2	CAWSVQGADFGGYTF	TGTGCCTGGAGTGTACAGGGGGCTGATTTCGGTGGCTACACCTTC
TRBV11-3	TRBD1	.	14	TRBJ1-1	CASSRQGANTEAFF	TGTGCCAGCAGCCGACAGGGGGCGAACACTGAAGCTTTCTTT
TRBV19	.	.	15	TRBJ2-3	CASSIEGGPTDTQYF	TGTGCCAGTAGTATAGAGGGTGGGCCCACAGATACGCAGTATTTT
TRBV18	TRBD1	.	14	TRBJ1-2	CASSPGQVERGYTF	TGTGCCAGCTCACCGGGACAGGTGGAGAGGGGCTACACCTTC
TRBV2	.	few	15	TRBJ1-5	CASRGDMGDRQPQHF	TGTGCCAGCAGGGGGGACATGGGAGATCGTCAGCCCCAGCATTTT
TRBV2	.	.	14	TRBJ1-1	CASRDNPRNTEAFF	TGTGCCAGCAGGGACAACCCCCGGAACACTGAAGCTTTCTTT
TRBV19	TRBD1	few	15	TRBJ1-5	CASRRSLQGDQPQHF	TGTGCCAGTAGAAGAAGTTTACAGGGGGATCAGCCCCAGCATTTT
TRBV7-9	.	once	12	TRBJ1-6	CASSLVLSPLHF	TGTGCCAGCAGCTTAGTCCTTTCACCCCTCCACTTT
TRBV2	TRBD2	.	15	TRBJ2-1	CASTQRRELGNEQFF	TGTGCCAGCACTCAACGGCGGGAGCTGGGGAATGAGCAGTTCTTC
TRBV5-8	TRBD1	.	16	TRBJ1-5	CASSSGTGGYGQPQHF	TGTGCCAGCAGCTCTGGGACAGGAGGTTACGGTCAGCCCCAGCATTTT
TRBV6-9	.	few	18	TRBJ1-5	CASSYTPDQGGSNQPQHF	TGTGCCAGCAGTTATACTCCAGATCAGGGAGGGTCAAATCAGCCCCAGCATTTT